The 17 T cell receptor beta chains below all came from one sample that was sequenced in a study of OX40 agonist ivuxolimab in advanced cancers. Profiled with immunoSEQ multiplex PCR; TCRdb holds only in-frame clones, not every one. The table lists under 100,000 clones, roughly 89% of them singletons. The sequences come from CD4+ or CD8+ T cells sorted from blood, collected in a trial of the OX40 agonist ivuxolimab. The receptors were gathered from an adult with an advanced solid tumor such as melanoma, head and neck, liver or kidney cancer.

V gene TRBV9 combines with J gene TRBJ2-5, with TRBD2 matching over 12 bases. V lost 0 bases and J lost 4; bases outside the gene matches: 4. The CDR3 is 16 residues long. The germline CDR1 and CDR2 sequences are SGDLS and YYNGEE. Here the CDR3 reads CASSVGLAGGVETQYF. The CDR3 DNA reads TGTGCCAGCAGCGTAGGGCTAGCGGGAGGGGTAGAGACCCAGTACTTC.

The rearrangement uses TRBV5-1 and TRBJ2-2, with 10 bases that match TRBD1. CDR3 size: 16 residues. J was trimmed by 1 base and V by 0 bases; bases with no gene match: 0. Germline CDR1 and CDR2: SGHRS and YFSETQ. The CDR3 region has the DNA TGCGCCAGCAGCTTGGGGGACAGGGGGAACACCGGGGAGCTGTTTTTT. Amino acid sequence: CASSLGDRGNTGELFF.

The rearrangement links TRBV6-1 to TRBJ2-1; 7 bases align to TRBD1. Germline V gene data show CDR1 as MNHNS and CDR2 as SASEGT. V shed 5 bases, J shed 0 bases, and the junction held 4 bases outside the gene matches. CDR3 length equals 15 residues. Here the CDR3 reads CASSPQGPSYNEQFF. The CDR3 DNA reads TGTGCCAGCAGTCCACAGGGGCCCTCCTACAATGAGCAGTTCTTC.

The chain links TRBV5-1 to TRBJ2-5, with unresolved D. CDR3 size: 13 residues. The V gene lost 3 bases and the J gene lost 5 bases, with 11 bases spanning the gap. The germline V gene has CDR1 SGHRS and CDR2 YFSETQ. CDR3 sequence: CASSWKPLETQYF. DNA of the CDR3: TGCGCCAGCAGCTGGAAGCCCCTGGAGACCCAGTACTTC.

The chain has TRBV19 and TRBJ1-1; D not certain. Germline V gene data show CDR1 as LNHDA and CDR2 as SQIVND (reference sequence). This CDR3 region has 15 residues. V was pared by 2 bases and J by 1 base, with 11 bases between. The CDR3 bases are TGTGCCAGTAGTATAAGTAGACGACAGAACACTGAAGCTTTCTTT. Translation: CASSISRRQNTEAFF.

The rearrangement uses TRBV6-6 and TRBJ2-7, with D unclear. Per the germline V gene, CDR1 is MNHNY and CDR2 is SVGAGI (reference sequence). The ends were cut back, 6 bases at V and 3 bases at J, with 15 bases in the middle. The CDR3 contains 14 residues. Written as DNA, the CDR3 is TGTGCCAGCAGCTTCCTAGGCCCGAACTACGAGCAGTACTTC. This translates into CASSFLGPNYEQYF.

The chain carries TRBV10-2 and TRBJ1-1; D not certain. Trimming removed 4 bases from V and 5 bases from J, with 11 bases in between. This CDR3 has 13 amino acids. Germline-derived CDR1 and CDR2 are WSHSY and SAAADI. CDR3 coding DNA: TGCGCCAGCAGTGCGGGCCGGAGGACTGAAGCTTTCTTT. This sequence encodes CASSAGRRTEAFF.

The V and J genes are TRBV9 and TRBJ2-7, with 8 bases matching TRBD2. The CDR3 covers 14 residues. Germline CDR1 is SGDLS and CDR2 is YYNGEE. Trimming at V came to 3 bases and at J to 6 bases, leaving 8 bases not matched to a gene. DNA of the CDR3: TGTGCCAGCAGCGCCCTTTCGGGAGGGAGCGAGCAGTACTTC. It codes for CASSALSGGSEQYF.

V and J are TRBV19 and TRBJ2-3; TRBD2 aligns across 7 bases. CDR1 and CDR2 from the germline V gene are LNHDA and SQIVND (reference sequence). The CDR3 contains 13 residues. V was clipped by 10 bases and J by 6 bases; unmatched bases: 10. The CDR3 DNA reads as TGTGCCACCTCGATGGGAGGGGTCGATACGCAGTATTTT. Translating gives CATSMGGVDTQYF.

The chain is built from TRBV7-9 and TRBJ2-5; 12 bases align to TRBD2. V was clipped by 4 bases and J by 5 bases; unmatched bases: 8. This CDR3 comprises 16 residues. CDR1 SEHNR and CDR2 FQNEAQ come from the germline V gene (reference sequence). DNA of the CDR3: TGTGCCAGCAGCTGGCTAGCGGGGGGGTACTTGGAGACCCAGTACTTC. Its protein product is CASSWLAGGYLETQYF.

The V gene is TRBV5-1, the J gene TRBJ2-3; TRBD1 matches 8 bases. V shed 3 bases, J shed 2 bases, and the junction held 8 bases outside the gene matches. Per the germline V gene, CDR1 is SGHRS and CDR2 is YFSETQ. The length of the CDR3 is 16 residues. Written as DNA, the CDR3 is TGCGCCAGCAGCTGGGGCAGGGGGCTTGACACAGATACGCAGTATTTT. The encoded protein is CASSWGRGLDTDTQYF.

The rearrangement uses TRBV19 and TRBJ1-1, with 8 bases aligning to TRBD1. V shed 7 bases and J 4 bases; nucleotides not matched to a gene: 8. CDR1 and CDR2 from the germline V gene are LNHDA and SQIVND (reference sequence). The CDR3 covers 14 residues. In DNA, the CDR3 is TGTGCCAGTACCTTCACAGGGGGAAGCACTGAAGCTTTCTTT. Its translation: CASTFTGGSTEAFF.

The chain recombines TRBV7-8 with TRBJ2-1; 12 bases fit TRBD2. CDR3 length: 14 amino acids. Germline assignment: CDR1 SGHVS and CDR2 FQNEAQ. V gave up 5 bases and J gave up 8 bases; unmatched junction bases: 4. The CDR3 coding sequence is TGTGCCAGCAGCCTTTCTAGCGGGAGGGATGAGCAGTTCTTC. Translation gives CASSLSSGRDEQFF.

The chain combines TRBV19 with TRBJ2-1; D unresolved. The ends were cut back, 3 bases at V and 6 bases at J, with 9 bases in the middle. Per the germline V gene, CDR1 is LNHDA and CDR2 is SQIVND (reference sequence). CDR3 length: 13 residues. CDR3 sequence reads: CASSISVGNEQFF. Written as DNA, the CDR3 is TGTGCCAGTAGTATCTCTGTAGGCAATGAGCAGTTCTTC.

This rearrangement joins TRBV30 to TRBJ1-2; D might be TRBD1 (5 bases). V dropped 7 bases and J dropped 4 bases, with 19 bases sitting between them. The CDR3 sequence is 14 residues long. Germline assignment: CDR1 GTSNPN and CDR2 SVGIG (reference sequence). The CDR3 loop is CASGGTGTSYGYTF. CDR3 DNA sequence: TGTGCCTCCGGAGGGACGGGGACTTCCTATGGCTACACCTTC.

J is TRBJ2-5 and V is TRBV5-4; TRBD1 or TRBD2 may be the D gene (5 bases each). The J call may not be correct, given that the DNA end is closer to TRBJ2-7. Germline lookup yields CDR1 SGHNT and CDR2 YYREEE (reference sequence). The CDR3 spans 11 residues. CDR3 nucleotide sequence: TGTGCCAGCAGCGGGGGCTACGAGCAGTACTTC. This translates into CASSGGYEQYF.

As DNA, the CDR3 is TGCGCCAGCAGCTTGGGGGCACAGGCCTCGGAGACCCAGTACTTC. This encodes CASSLGAQASETQYF. The V call is TRBV5-1, the J call TRBJ2-5; perhaps TRBD1 as D (5 bases). The germline gives CDR1 SGHRS, CDR2 YFSETQ. This CDR3 contains 15 residues. Trimming cost V 0 bases and J 5 bases, with 14 bases left between them.